The source of this T cell receptor (beta chain) is a study of tumor-infiltrating lymphocytes in localized non-small cell lung cancer. Findings and caveats of the study: No T-cell fraction difference was seen between IM1 and IM2 tumors. Tumors had more T cell infiltration than uninvolved lung, per TCRbeta sequencing and CD3 counts.

The assay was immunoSEQ multiplex PCR, and TCRdb's table has in-frame clones only and misses some. Of about 10,000 clones in the sample, about 78% were seen once. A remark on this clone: Antigen unknown.

CDR1 MDHEN and CDR2 SYDVKM come from the germline V gene. With 7 bases removed from V and 5 bases from J, the gap between germline ends came to 24 bases. This CDR3 has 17 residues. Specimen: uninvolved lung tissue not adjacent to the tumor. The sequence came from a human donor with non-small cell lung cancer. The chain carries TRBV28 and TRBJ1-5; D is undetermined. This CDR3 is CASTPPPGTESHQPQHF. The CDR3 DNA reads TGTGCCAGCACTCCCCCCCCGGGTACAGAGAGTCATCAGCCCCAGCATTTT.